Presented here are 15 T cell receptor beta chains from one specimen sequenced in a study of Graves' ophthalmopathy and Graves' hyperthyroidism. TCR beta CDR3 amplification used RNA transcripts. Second-round multiplex PCR followed a first-round RT-PCR using HTBI primers. One entry per CDR3 protein, called by TCRdb with MiXCR from the multiplex PCR reads. The sample includes about 390,000 distinct CDR3 sequences, roughly a sixth of them seen just once. What was sequenced was peripheral blood. The origin of the receptors is an adult woman with stable Graves' hyperthyroidism.

This clonotype was seen at least ten times. Here the CDR3 reads CASSIRTGNQETQYF. The CDR3 DNA is TGTGCCAGCAGTATAAGAACAGGGAACCAAGAGACCCAGTACTTC. The chain couples TRBV28 to TRBJ2-5, with a possible D match to TRBD1 (6 bases). The CDR3 spans 15 residues. Trimming pared 5 bases from V and 0 bases from J, leaving 13 bases between. Germline V gives CDR1 MDHEN, CDR2 SYDVKM.

This clonotype came up many times. The gene calls are TRBV20-1 and TRBJ2-7; TRBD1 aligns across 8 bases. The CDR3 consists of 13 residues. CDR1 is DFQATT, CDR2 SNEGSKA, per germline (reference sequence). V was clipped by 3 bases and J by 4 bases; unmatched bases: 5. CDR3 DNA sequence: TGCAGTGCTAGGCAGGGGGCCTTATACGAGCAGTACTTC. As protein: CSARQGALYEQYF.

The sample holds many counts of this clonotype. The J gene is TRBJ2-7, the V gene TRBV28; possible D gene TRBD2, 6 bases. Germline V CDR1 and CDR2: MDHEN, SYDVKM. Trimming left V 5 bases short and J 1 base short, with 12 bases between. CDR3 size: 14 residues. In DNA form, the CDR3 reads TGTGCCAGCAGTGCGGGATTCTATTCCTACGAGCAGTACTTC. Its translation: CASSAGFYSYEQYF.

There are many counts of this clonotype. The chain couples TRBV12-3 or TRBV12-4 to TRBJ1-1; 8 bases align to TRBD1. Germline trimming cut 7 bases from V and 4 bases from J; bases unmatched to any gene: 8. The CDR3 is 14 residues long. The CDR3 spells CASTTTGDITEAFF. DNA of the CDR3: TGTGCCAGCACCACGACAGGGGACATCACTGAAGCTTTCTTT.

This clonotype occurred many times. The gene calls are TRBV27 and TRBJ1-2, with D perhaps matching TRBD1 (5 bases). The germline V and J ends were trimmed by 3 bases and 5 bases, with 19 bases remaining between them. CDR1 MNHEY and CDR2 SMNVEV come from the germline V gene (reference sequence). CDR3 size: 16 residues. CDR3 sequence reads: CASSFVGRGVEYGYTF. The CDR3 bases are TGTGCCAGCAGTTTTGTGGGGAGAGGGGTAGAATATGGCTACACCTTC.

Concerning this clonotype itself: An end of the junction differs from the germline gene, which may be a read error. The chain links TRBV30 to TRBJ1-1; D remains ambiguous. This CDR3 is 12 amino acids long. The germline gives CDR1 GTSNPN, CDR2 SVGIG (reference sequence). The CDR3 bases are TGTGCCTGGAGTCCTGAGAACACTGAGGCTTTCTTT. This codes for CAWSPENTEAFF.

This clonotype was seen at least ten times. The rearrangement joins TRBV27 to TRBJ1-5; TRBD1 matches at 11 bases. The CDR3 is made up of 16 amino acids. Germline CDR1 reads MNHEY; CDR2 reads SMNVEV (reference sequence). The J segment lost 6 bases and the V segment lost 3 bases, leaving 7 bases of the junction unmatched. The CDR3 DNA is TGTGCCAGCAGTTTTTACGGGACAGGGGGTGGTCAGCCCCAGCATTTT. This gives the protein CASSFYGTGGGQPQHF.

The rearrangement links TRBV18 to TRBJ2-5, with D perhaps matching TRBD1 (5 bases). Germline V gene sequence: CDR1 KGHSH, CDR2 LQKENI. The CDR3 is 13 residues long. The ends were cut back, 8 bases at V and 2 bases at J, with 12 bases in the middle. CDR3 sequence reads: CASTGRIQETQYF. CDR3 in DNA: TGTGCCAGCACAGGCAGGATTCAAGAGACCCAGTACTTC. The whole variable domain, remainder taken from reference TRBV18 and TRBJ2-5, is NAGVMQNPRHLVRRRGQEARLRCSPMKGHSHVYWYRQLPEEGLKFMVYLQKENIIDESGMPKERFSAEFPKEGPSILRIQQVVRGDSAAYFCASTGRIQETQYFGPGTRLLVL.

In this sample, this clonotype turned up many times. The V call is TRBV5-1, the J call TRBJ2-6; D is unresolved. Germline V CDR1 and CDR2: SGHRS, YFSETQ. This CDR3 has 13 residues. Trimming left V 2 bases short and J 5 bases short, with 5 bases between. Written as DNA, the CDR3 is TGCGCCAGCAGCTTAGGGCGGGCCAACGTCCTGACTTTC. This gives the protein CASSLGRANVLTF. Looking up the rest from reference TRBV5-1 and TRBJ2-6 gives the full variable domain: KAGVTQTPRYLIKTRGQQVTLSCSPISGHRSVSWYQQTPGQGLQFLFEYFSETQRNKGNFPGRFSGRQFSNSRSEMNVSTLELGDSALYLCASSLGRANVLTFGAGSRLTVL.

This clonotype was seen only a few times. The V and J genes are TRBV6-2 or TRBV6-3 and TRBJ1-5; D is possibly TRBD1 (5 bases). The CDR3 spans 17 residues. V was pared by 8 bases and J by 0 bases, with 20 bases between. CDR1 is MNHEY, CDR2 SVGEGT, per germline. CDR3 region: CASSSDIPTYSNQPQHF. CDR3 DNA sequence: TGTGCCAGCTCCTCGGACATCCCGACTTATAGCAATCAGCCCCAGCATTTT.

At least ten counts were recorded for this clonotype. The chain has TRBV12-3 or TRBV12-4 and TRBJ2-1, with 9 bases aligning to TRBD2. This CDR3 is built from 16 residues. V lost 6 bases, J lost 3 bases, and 9 bases stayed unmatched. The CDR3 nucleotides are TGTGCCAGCAGAGATGATAGGACTAGCGTCTACAATGAGCAGTTCTTC. Translated: CASRDDRTSVYNEQFF.

This clonotype has a count of ten or more. This chain links TRBV6-1 with TRBJ2-5; perhaps TRBD2 as D (6 bases). CDR3 size: 14 residues. Germline CDR1 is MNHNS and CDR2 is SASEGT. V gave up 4 bases and J gave up 4 bases, with 13 bases separating them. CDR3 residues: CASSGVADAETQYF. In DNA form, the CDR3 reads TGTGCCAGCAGTGGGGTAGCGGATGCAGAGACCCAGTACTTC.

Notes on this clonotype: One end of the junction does not line up with germline, which may come from a read error. This chain connects TRBV29-1 to TRBJ2-5; tentatively, D is TRBD1 or TRBD2 (5 bases each). Germline CDR1 is SQVTM and CDR2 is ANQGSEA. The CDR3 has 8 residues. CDR3 coding DNA: TGCAGCGCCTCGGGTGGGGGATTC. Translating it yields CSASGGGF.

This clonotype was recorded at least ten times. This rearrangement joins TRBV27 to TRBJ2-3, with 7 nucleotides matching TRBD1. Germline CDR1 MNHEY, CDR2 SMNVEV (reference sequence). Unmatched junction bases numbered 3, after V lost 4 bases and J lost 2 bases. This CDR3 is built from 14 residues. Here the CDR3 DNA reads TGTGCCAGCAGTTGGGGACAGTACACAGATACGCAGTATTTT. Translation: CASSWGQYTDTQYF.

This clonotype has a count of ten or more. The chain couples TRBV12-5 to TRBJ2-2; TRBD1 is a possible D gene (6 bases). The CDR3 is 13 amino acids. The germline gives CDR1 LGHNT, CDR2 FRNRAP. V was cut by 6 bases and J by 2 bases, with 7 bases left in between. The CDR3 sequence is CASGDSNTGELFF. Written as DNA, the CDR3 is TGTGCTAGTGGGGACAGTAACACCGGGGAGCTGTTTTTT.